This T cell receptor (beta chain) was observed in a study of Ad26.COV2.S vaccination and SARS-CoV-2 variants. Treatment meaning: 19 received Ad26.COV2.S at low or high dose, single or two shots; several received placebo; per-sample allocation not given. Sampling happened 63 days after the first vaccine or placebo injection. The germline V gene has CDR1 KGHSH and CDR2 LQKENI. The CDR3 length is 15 residues. V was cut by 3 bases and J by 5 bases, with 14 bases left in between. Using immunoSEQ multiplex PCR, the repertoire was profiled, and TCRdb retains in-frame clones only, with some absent. The sample consists of about 350,000 clones, roughly 90% of them appearing once.

The TCR originated in a person between 18 and 65 years old who received the Ad26.COV2.S COVID-19 vaccine or a placebo. J is TRBJ2-1 and V is TRBV18; D perhaps matches TRBD1 (5 bases). The starting material was peripheral blood, obtained in a trial of Ad26.COV2.S vaccine versus placebo. CDR3 sequence: CASSPTTASHNEQFF. Here the CDR3 DNA reads TGTGCCAGCTCACCTACGACAGCGAGCCACAATGAGCAGTTCTTC.